This TCR beta chain was observed in a study of cytotoxic CD8 clonotypes in ibrutinib-treated CLL. Study as a whole: The subjects consisted of about 10 relapsed/refractory and roughly 15 treatment-naive individuals, with around 17 IGHV unmutated.

The study's findings and limits: Clonality climbed at ibrutinib response, then dropped toward baseline at progression. Shared public clonotypes were rare, and on treatment they either got smaller or stayed the same.

On this clone itself: The antigen remains undetermined.

Assay used: immunoSEQ multiplex PCR; TCRdb lists only in-frame clones, some missing. The table shows 150,000 to 200,000 clones, with approximately 80% occurring only once. The CDR3 covers 18 residues. The trim removed 1 base at V and 0 bases at J, leaving 8 bases unmatched. Germline lookup yields CDR1 SGDLS and CDR2 YYNGEE. The chain couples TRBV9 to TRBJ2-3; TRBD2 agrees at 10 bases. This sequence was found in a human donor with chronic lymphocytic leukemia. Material: PBMCs, obtained after 24 months of ibrutinib treatment. CDR3 loop: CASSVSGLAVSSTDTQYF. The CDR3 bases are TGTGCCAGCAGCGTATCTGGACTAGCGGTGTCTAGCACAGATACGCAGTATTTT.